Following are 29 T cell receptor beta chains from one sample sequenced in a study of blood T cell repertoires in COVID-19. Only in-frame clones appear in the TCRdb table, and some are missing; sequencing was by immunoSEQ multiplex PCR. In the table there are 95,000 to 150,000 clones, roughly 89% of which are singletons. The specimen sequenced was PBMCs or T cells enriched from blood (not recorded which). Every receptor here comes from a woman in her twenties or thirties who had recovered from COVID-19.

The chain employs TRBV7-3 and TRBJ2-7, with 7 bases identical to TRBD2. Looked up from germline, CDR1 is SGHTA and CDR2 is FQGTGA. V shed 2 bases, J shed 5 bases, and the junction held 6 bases outside the gene matches. CDR3 length: 14 amino acids. This CDR3 reads CASSLVGRLDEQYF. For the CDR3, the DNA is TGTGCCAGCAGCTTAGTCGGGAGGTTGGACGAGCAGTACTTC.

This rearrangement joins TRBV6-2 or TRBV6-3 to TRBJ2-2, with TRBD1 identical over 9 bases. In germline, CDR1 is MNHEY, CDR2 SVGEGT. The CDR3 totals 18 residues. The V and J ends lost 1 base and 0 bases, in that order; junction bases with no gene match: 6. CDR3 amino acids: CASSYWTGAPANTGELFF. The CDR3 DNA reads TGTGCCAGCAGTTACTGGACAGGGGCGCCCGCGAACACCGGGGAGCTGTTTTTT.

This chain uses TRBV9 with TRBJ2-1, with 14 nucleotides matching TRBD2. Germline V gene lookup returns CDR1 SGDLS and CDR2 YYNGEE. This CDR3 has 16 amino acids. The J segment lost 5 bases and the V segment lost 3 bases, leaving 4 bases of the junction unmatched. CDR3 sequence reads: CASSGTGLAGDNEQFF. In DNA form, the CDR3 reads TGTGCCAGCAGCGGGACGGGACTAGCGGGAGACAATGAGCAGTTCTTC.

V is TRBV7-2 and J is TRBJ2-1, with 12 bases matching TRBD2. The V gene's germline CDR1 is SGHTA and CDR2 FQGNSA. CDR3 length: 17 residues. Trimming at V came to 1 base and at J to 7 bases, leaving 8 bases not matched to a gene. The CDR3 sequence is CASSLVRASGRGNEQFF. CDR3 sequence (DNA): TGTGCCAGCAGCTTAGTCCGCGCTAGCGGGAGGGGGAATGAGCAGTTCTTC. The complete variable domain, with remaining parts taken from reference TRBV7-2 and TRBJ2-1, reads GAGVSQSPSNKVTEKGKDVELRCDPISGHTALYWYRQSLGQGLEFLIYFQGNSAPDKSGLPSDRFSAERTGGSVSTLTIQRTQQEDSAVYLCASSLVRASGRGNEQFFGPGTRLTVL.

The rearrangement uses TRBV2 and TRBJ2-5, with 11 bases identical to TRBD1. The trim removed 1 base at V and 5 bases at J, leaving 6 bases unmatched. CDR3 length equals 16 residues. CDR1 SNHLY and CDR2 FYNNEI come from the germline V gene. The CDR3 DNA is TGTGCCAGCAGTGAAGTGGGGACAGGGGGTCGGGAGACCCAGTACTTC. Translating gives CASSEVGTGGRETQYF. The full variable domain, its missing parts supplied by reference TRBV2 and TRBJ2-5, is EPEVTQTPSHQVTQMGQEVILRCVPISNHLYFYWYRQILGQKVEFLVSFYNNEISEKSEIFDDQFSVERPDGSNFTLKIRSTKLEDSAMYFCASSEVGTGGRETQYFGPGTRLLVL.

In its sample, this clone was seen once. The V and J genes are TRBV19 and TRBJ1-5; D is undetermined. This CDR3 has 13 amino acids. The germline CDR1 and CDR2 sequences are LNHDA and SQIVND (reference sequence). V lost 6 bases and J lost 4, with 10 bases in between. This CDR3 reads CASSDPGNQPQHF. The CDR3 region has the DNA TGTGCCAGTAGCGACCCGGGGAATCAGCCCCAGCATTTT.

The chain joins TRBV7-9 to TRBJ2-3; TRBD1 matches 9 bases. V lost 4 bases to trimming and J lost 6 bases; unmatched junction nucleotides: 5. CDR3 size: 14 residues. Germline V CDR1 and CDR2: SEHNR, FQNEAQ (reference sequence). CDR3 bases: TGTGCCAGCAGCTCTACAGGGGGCGAGGATACGCAGTATTTT. Translated, it gives CASSSTGGEDTQYF.

This rearrangement joins TRBV7-9 to TRBJ1-3; TRBD1 matches at 7 bases. After removal of 4 bases from V and 2 bases from J, the junction contained 8 bases not matched to a gene. The germline V gene encodes CDR1 SEHNR and CDR2 FQNEAQ (reference sequence). The CDR3 is 16 amino acids. The CDR3 DNA is TGTGCCAGCAGCTCCCGGGACAGCCTTGCTGGAAACACCATATATTTT. This gives the protein CASSSRDSLAGNTIYF.

The chain recombines TRBV9 with TRBJ2-3, with 13 bases identical to TRBD2. The CDR3 length is 17 residues. CDR1 SGDLS and CDR2 YYNGEE come from the germline V gene. J was trimmed by 0 bases and V by 0 bases; bases with no gene match: 1. The CDR3 protein is CASSVAGLAGSTDTQYF. CDR3 in DNA: TGTGCCAGCAGCGTAGCGGGACTAGCGGGAAGCACAGATACGCAGTATTTT.

V is TRBV12-5 and J is TRBJ1-6; D gene unclear. The CDR3 sequence is 12 residues long. Germline CDR1 is LGHNT and CDR2 is FRNRAP. Trimming pared 6 bases from V and 5 bases from J, leaving 5 bases between. CDR3 sequence reads: CASGRDNSPLHF. CDR3 coding DNA: TGTGCTAGTGGCCGGGATAATTCACCCCTCCACTTT.

The CDR3 is CAISGGRGQETQYF. CDR3 DNA sequence: TGTGCCATCAGTGGGGGTAGGGGACAAGAGACCCAGTACTTC. V and J are TRBV10-3 and TRBJ2-5; weak D call: TRBD1 (5 bases). Germline assignment: CDR1 ENHRY and CDR2 SYGVKD. The CDR3 totals 14 residues. Trimming removed 4 bases from V and 2 bases from J, with 11 bases in between.

V and J are TRBV4-3 and TRBJ1-3, with no clear D. Germline CDR1 reads LGHNA; CDR2 reads YSLEER. The V and J ends lost 0 bases and 2 bases respectively, with 11 bases between them. The CDR3 is 16 amino acids. Here the CDR3 DNA reads TGCGCCAGCAGCCAAGACTGGGGAGGGACTGGAAACACCATATATTTT. Translation: CASSQDWGGTGNTIYF.

This chain uses TRBV24-1 with TRBJ2-7; 9 positions match TRBD1. Germline V gives CDR1 KGHDR, CDR2 SFDVKD. CDR3 length equals 13 residues. V gave up 4 bases and J gave up 4 bases; unmatched junction bases: 1. The CDR3 loop is CATSDGTGYEQYF. The CDR3 coding sequence is TGTGCCACCAGTGACGGGACAGGGTACGAGCAGTACTTC.

The rearrangement links TRBV3-1 (or the pseudogene TRBV3-2) to TRBJ2-3; TRBD2 aligns across 9 bases. Germline V gene lookup returns CDR1 LGHDT and CDR2 YNNKEL (reference sequence). The CDR3 contains 17 residues. V was clipped by 1 base and J by 4 bases; unmatched bases: 9. The CDR3 DNA reads as TGTGCCAGCAGCCAAGGCCGCCTAGCGGGACGGGCAGATACGCAGTATTTT. Its protein is CASSQGRLAGRADTQYF.

This chain uses TRBV5-1 with TRBJ2-7, with D hard to call. Trimming removed 1 base from V and 0 bases from J, with 8 bases in between. CDR3 length equals 14 residues. Per germline, CDR1 SGHRS and CDR2 YFSETQ. Here the CDR3 reads CASSLFTGSYEQYF. DNA of the CDR3: TGCGCCAGCAGCTTGTTCACCGGCTCCTACGAGCAGTACTTC.

The rearrangement uses TRBV5-4 and TRBJ1-1; 9 bases are a match to TRBD1. V lost 4 bases to trimming and J lost 5 bases; unmatched junction nucleotides: 12. The CDR3 extends over 16 amino acids. Germline loops: CDR1 SGHNT, CDR2 YYREEE (reference sequence). CDR3 nucleotide sequence: TGTGCCAGCAGCGGCGGGACAGGGAGTTTAGGTACTGAAGCTTTCTTT. It encodes CASSGGTGSLGTEAFF. Full variable domain (rest looked up from reference TRBV5-4 and TRBJ1-1): ETGVTQSPTHLIKTRGQQVTLRCSSQSGHNTVSWYQQALGQGPQFIFQYYREEENGRGNFPPRFSGLQFPNYSSELNVNALELDDSALYLCASSGGTGSLGTEAFFGQGTRLTVV.

This chain uses TRBV30 with TRBJ1-3; D call uncertain. CDR3 length: 14 amino acids. Trimming shortened V by 1 base and J by 2 bases, and 9 bases separated the two germline ends. Germline-derived CDR1 and CDR2 are GTSNPN and SVGIG (reference sequence). The chain's CDR3 is CAWSGYTPGNTIYF. In nucleotides, the CDR3 is TGTGCCTGGAGTGGGTATACTCCTGGAAACACCATATATTTT.

This clone was recorded only once. The chain recombines TRBV7-2 with TRBJ1-5; no clear D gene. With 1 base removed from V and 3 bases from J, the gap between germline ends came to 10 bases. Per germline, CDR1 SGHTA and CDR2 FQGNSA. CDR3 size: 15 residues. The CDR3 DNA follows: TGTGCCAGCAGCTTAGGGGCAGGTCCCAATCAGCCCCAGCATTTT. Protein product: CASSLGAGPNQPQHF.

This sequence joins TRBV18 and TRBJ1-4; D may be TRBD1 (6 bases). Trimming removed 8 bases at V and 0 bases at J, with 7 bases between. The CDR3 sequence is 13 residues long. In germline, CDR1 is KGHSH, CDR2 LQKENI. CDR3 in amino acids: CASTGSTNEKLFF. The DNA for the CDR3 is TGTGCCAGCACAGGGTCAACTAATGAAAAACTGTTTTTT.

The V and J genes are TRBV15 and TRBJ1-3; TRBD1 might be the D (5 bases). V was shortened by 0 bases and J by 7 bases, with 19 bases between the two germline ends. The CDR3 is 17 amino acids. Germline V lookup: CDR1 LNHNV, CDR2 YYDKDF (reference sequence). CDR3 bases: TGTGCCACCAGCAGAGATAGCCGGACAACCCCCGGTAACACCATATATTTT. Amino acids: CATSRDSRTTPGNTIYF.

The genes are TRBV5-6 and TRBJ2-2, with D perhaps TRBD1 (5 bases). The CDR3 totals 13 residues. V was clipped by 0 bases and J by 16 bases, with 16 bases between them. The germline gives CDR1 SGHDT, CDR2 YYEEEE. Here the CDR3 DNA reads TGTGCCAGCAGCTTGGTAGGGGCCCCCCGCCCGTTTTTT. Translating gives CASSLVGAPRPFF. The whole variable domain, filled in from reference TRBV5-6 and TRBJ2-2, reads DAGVTQSPTHLIKTRGQQVTLRCSPKSGHDTVSWYQQALGQGPQFIFQYYEEEERQRGNFPDRFSGHQFPNYSSELNVNALLLGDSALYLCASSLVGAPRPFFGEGSRLTVL.

This chain joins TRBV7-6 and TRBJ2-3; 7 bases match TRBD2. The CDR3 runs to 17 residues. V shed 2 bases, J shed 0 bases, and the junction held 8 bases outside the gene matches. The germline V gene has CDR1 SGHVS and CDR2 FNYEAQ. The CDR3: CASSLILAGVSTDTQYF. CDR3 DNA sequence: TGTGCCAGCAGCTTAATACTCGCGGGAGTTAGCACAGATACGCAGTATTTT.

The chain carries TRBV29-1 and TRBJ1-5, with D perhaps matching TRBD1 (6 bases). V lost 4 bases and J 5 bases, leaving 12 bases between the germline ends. Germline assignment: CDR1 SQVTM and CDR2 ANQGSEA. This CDR3 is 13 amino acids long. The CDR3 spells CSVGDNQHQPQHF. CDR3 coding DNA: TGCAGCGTTGGGGACAATCAACATCAGCCCCAGCATTTT.

The V gene is TRBV2, the J gene TRBJ2-3; 9 nucleotides agree with TRBD2. The CDR3 is made up of 17 amino acids. The junction had 14 bases not matched to a gene; V was cut back by 6 bases and J by 4 bases. Germline V gene lookup returns CDR1 SNHLY and CDR2 FYNNEI. The CDR3 nucleotides read TGTGCCAGCAGCAGAGCTATAGTAGCGGGAGTGGCAGATACGCAGTATTTT. Translated, it gives CASSRAIVAGVADTQYF.

V gene TRBV6-2 or TRBV6-3 combines with J gene TRBJ1-1; TRBD1 might be the D (5 bases). The CDR3 runs 14 residues. Deletions cut 2 bases from V and 5 bases from J, with 12 bases between. The germline CDR1 and CDR2 sequences are MNHEY and SVGEGT. DNA of the CDR3: TGTGCCAGCAGTTACCGGGGGAGAAGGACTGAAGCTTTCTTT. This sequence encodes CASSYRGRRTEAFF.

In this sample, this clone turned up a few times. The chain recombines TRBV18 with TRBJ2-7; a possible D gene is TRBD2 (6 bases). The CDR3 is 13 residues long. Germline V gives CDR1 KGHSH, CDR2 LQKENI. V lost 5 bases and J 6 bases, leaving 14 bases between the germline ends. CDR3 bases: TGTGCCAGCTCAACGGGACTTTACCTCGAGCAGTACTTC. Protein product: CASSTGLYLEQYF.

The rearrangement joins TRBV27 to TRBJ2-7, with 7 bases matching TRBD2. V lost 6 bases and J lost 2; bases outside the gene matches: 13. The CDR3 contains 16 residues. CDR1 is MNHEY, CDR2 SMNVEV, per germline (reference sequence). The CDR3 protein is CASRTSQRGATYEQYF. In nucleotides, the CDR3 is TGTGCCAGCAGGACTTCTCAGCGGGGCGCCACCTACGAGCAGTACTTC.

The chain recombines TRBV4-2 with TRBJ1-1; D uncertain. Trimming removed 1 base at V and 4 bases at J, with 10 bases between. Germline lookup yields CDR1 LGHNA and CDR2 YNFKEQ. The CDR3 spans 14 residues. CDR3 protein: CASSQGRLGTEAFF. The CDR3, as DNA: TGTGCCAGCAGCCAAGGCAGGTTGGGCACTGAAGCTTTCTTT.

The chain couples TRBV28 to TRBJ2-3, with 10 bases fitting TRBD2. V was clipped by 7 bases and J by 2 bases; unmatched bases: 12. The CDR3 totals 17 residues. Germline V gene lookup returns CDR1 MDHEN and CDR2 SYDVKM. In DNA form, the CDR3 reads TGTGCCAGCACCCCTCACAAGGGACTAGCGTACACAGATACGCAGTATTTT. Its protein is CASTPHKGLAYTDTQYF.